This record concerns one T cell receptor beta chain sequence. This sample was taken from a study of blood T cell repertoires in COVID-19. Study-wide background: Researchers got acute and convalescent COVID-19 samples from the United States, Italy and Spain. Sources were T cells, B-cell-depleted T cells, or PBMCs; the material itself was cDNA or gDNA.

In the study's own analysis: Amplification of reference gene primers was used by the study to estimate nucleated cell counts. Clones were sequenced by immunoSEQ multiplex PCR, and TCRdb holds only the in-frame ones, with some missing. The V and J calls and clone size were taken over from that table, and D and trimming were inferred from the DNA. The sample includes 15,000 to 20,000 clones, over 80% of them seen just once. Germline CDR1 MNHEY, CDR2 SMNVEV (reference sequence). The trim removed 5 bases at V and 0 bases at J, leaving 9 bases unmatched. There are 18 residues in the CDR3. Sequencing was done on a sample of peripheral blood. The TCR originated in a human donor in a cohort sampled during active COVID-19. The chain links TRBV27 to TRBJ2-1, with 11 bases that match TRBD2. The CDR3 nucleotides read TGTGCCAGCAGTAGAGCGGGACTAGCGGACATCTCCTACAATGAGCAGTTCTTC. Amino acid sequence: CASSRAGLADISYNEQFF.